This record looks at one TCR beta chain sequence and its context. This entry is derived from a study of OX40 agonist ivuxolimab in advanced cancers. In the study overall: The patients received agonistic anti-OX40 (CD134) antibody ivuxolimab.

Blood sampling took place at baseline, cycle 4 day 1, and cycle 7 day 1. The assay was immunoSEQ multiplex PCR, and TCRdb's table has in-frame clones only and misses some. Of around 64,000 clones listed, roughly 80% are singletons. There are 15 residues in the CDR3. Germline V gives CDR1 SNHLY, CDR2 FYNNEI. V gave up 5 bases and J gave up 5 bases; unmatched junction bases: 5. The sample here was CD4+ or CD8+ T cells sorted from blood, taken in a trial of the OX40 agonist ivuxolimab. The chain combines TRBV2 with TRBJ2-1; 11 nucleotides line up with TRBD1. The clonotype was recovered from an adult with an advanced solid tumor such as melanoma, head and neck, liver or kidney cancer. The CDR3 loop reads CASSPGQGVHNEQFF. The CDR3 coding sequence is TGTGCCAGCAGTCCGGGACAGGGGGTTCACAATGAGCAGTTCTTC.